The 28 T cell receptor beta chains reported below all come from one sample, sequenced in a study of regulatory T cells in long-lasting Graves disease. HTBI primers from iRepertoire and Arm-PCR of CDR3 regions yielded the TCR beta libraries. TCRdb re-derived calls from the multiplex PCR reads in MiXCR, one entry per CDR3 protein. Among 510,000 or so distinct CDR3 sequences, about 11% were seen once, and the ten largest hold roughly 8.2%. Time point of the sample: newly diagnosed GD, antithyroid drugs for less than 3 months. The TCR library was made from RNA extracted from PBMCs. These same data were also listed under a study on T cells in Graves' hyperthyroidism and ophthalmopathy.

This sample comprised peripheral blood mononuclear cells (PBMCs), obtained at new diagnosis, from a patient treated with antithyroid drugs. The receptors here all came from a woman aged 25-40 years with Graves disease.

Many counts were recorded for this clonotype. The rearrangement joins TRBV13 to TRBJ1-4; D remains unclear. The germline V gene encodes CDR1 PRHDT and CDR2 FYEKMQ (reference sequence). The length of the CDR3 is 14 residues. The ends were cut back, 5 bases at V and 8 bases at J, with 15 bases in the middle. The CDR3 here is CASSPGLKDEKLFF. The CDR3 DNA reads TGTGCCAGCAGCCCCGGGCTCAAGGACGAAAAACTGTTTTTT.

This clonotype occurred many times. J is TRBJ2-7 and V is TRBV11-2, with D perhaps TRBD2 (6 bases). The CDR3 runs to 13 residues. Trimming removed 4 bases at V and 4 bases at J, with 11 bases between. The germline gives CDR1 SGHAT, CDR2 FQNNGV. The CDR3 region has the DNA TGTGCCAGCAGCTCGCGGGACGGGTACGAGCAGTACTTC. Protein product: CASSSRDGYEQYF.

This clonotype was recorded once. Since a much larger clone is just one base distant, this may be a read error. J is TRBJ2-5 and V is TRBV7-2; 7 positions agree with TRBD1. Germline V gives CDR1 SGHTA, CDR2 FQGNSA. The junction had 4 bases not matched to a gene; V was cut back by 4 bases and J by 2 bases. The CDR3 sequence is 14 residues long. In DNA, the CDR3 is TGTGCCAGCAGCTACGGACAGGTACAAGAGACCCAGTACTTC. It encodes CASSYGQVQETQYF.

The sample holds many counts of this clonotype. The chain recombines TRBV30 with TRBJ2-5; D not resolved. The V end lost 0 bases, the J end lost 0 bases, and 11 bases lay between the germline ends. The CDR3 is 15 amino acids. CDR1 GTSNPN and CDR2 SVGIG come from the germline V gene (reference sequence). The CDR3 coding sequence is TGTGCCTGGAGTGTACAGATTTCGTACCAAGAGACCCAGTACTTC. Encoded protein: CAWSVQISYQETQYF.

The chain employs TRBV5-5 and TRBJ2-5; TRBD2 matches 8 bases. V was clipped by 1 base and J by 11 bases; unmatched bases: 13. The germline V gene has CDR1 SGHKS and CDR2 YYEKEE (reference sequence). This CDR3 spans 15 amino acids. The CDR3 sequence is CASSLSLAGYNEQYF. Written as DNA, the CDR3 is TGTGCCAGCAGCTTGTCGCTAGCGGGTTACAATGAGCAGTACTTC.

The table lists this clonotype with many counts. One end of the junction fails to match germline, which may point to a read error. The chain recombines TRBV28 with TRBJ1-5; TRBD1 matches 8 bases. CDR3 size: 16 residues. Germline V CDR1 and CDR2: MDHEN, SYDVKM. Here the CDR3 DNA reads TGTGCCAGCAGCCCTAGCCCCGGACAGGGAAGTCAGCGCCAGCATTTT. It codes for CASSPSPGQGSQRQHF.

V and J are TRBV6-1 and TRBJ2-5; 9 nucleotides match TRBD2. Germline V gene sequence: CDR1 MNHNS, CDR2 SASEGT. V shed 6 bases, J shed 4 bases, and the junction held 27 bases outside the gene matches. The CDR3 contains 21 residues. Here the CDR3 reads CASSTRRGGISASGIVETQYF. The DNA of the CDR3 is TGTGCCAGCAGCACCAGGAGAGGGGGAATCTCGGCTAGCGGGATTGTAGAGACCCAGTACTTC.

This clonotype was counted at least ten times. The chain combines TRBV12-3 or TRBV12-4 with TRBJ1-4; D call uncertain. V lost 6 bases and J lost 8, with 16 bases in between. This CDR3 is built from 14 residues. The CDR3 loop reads CASSPSAVWEKLFF. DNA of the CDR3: TGTGCCAGCAGCCCCTCGGCAGTTTGGGAAAAACTGTTTTTT.

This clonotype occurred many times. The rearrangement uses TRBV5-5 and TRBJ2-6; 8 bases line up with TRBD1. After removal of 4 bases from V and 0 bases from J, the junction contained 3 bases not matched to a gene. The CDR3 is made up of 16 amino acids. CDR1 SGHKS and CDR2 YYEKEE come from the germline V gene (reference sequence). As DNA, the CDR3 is TGTGCCAGCAGCGTGACAGGGGTCTCTGGGGCCAACGTCCTGACTTTC. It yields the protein CASSVTGVSGANVLTF.

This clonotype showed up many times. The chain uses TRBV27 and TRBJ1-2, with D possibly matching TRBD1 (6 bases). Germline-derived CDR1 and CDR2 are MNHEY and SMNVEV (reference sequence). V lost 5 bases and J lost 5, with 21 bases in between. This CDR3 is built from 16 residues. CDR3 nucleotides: TGTGCCAGCAGTGAAGGGGGAGCCTCTCCGGTATATGGCTACACCTTC. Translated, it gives CASSEGGASPVYGYTF.

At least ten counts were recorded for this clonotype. The CDR3 here is CASSHYLSGVQETQYF. CDR3 sequence (DNA): TGTGCCAGCAGTCATTACCTTAGCGGGGTTCAAGAGACCCAGTACTTC. This rearrangement joins TRBV28 to TRBJ2-5; the match to TRBD2 covers 8 bases. After removal of 5 bases from V and 2 bases from J, the junction contained 10 bases not matched to a gene. CDR1 is MDHEN and CDR2 is SYDVKM in the germline V gene. The CDR3 contains 16 residues.

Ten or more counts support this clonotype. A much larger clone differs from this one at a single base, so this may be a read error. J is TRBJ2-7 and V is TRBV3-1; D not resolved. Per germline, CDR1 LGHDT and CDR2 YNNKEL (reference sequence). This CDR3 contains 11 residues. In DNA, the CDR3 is TGTGCCAGCAGCCGCTCCAACGAGCAGTACTTC. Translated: CASSRSNEQYF.

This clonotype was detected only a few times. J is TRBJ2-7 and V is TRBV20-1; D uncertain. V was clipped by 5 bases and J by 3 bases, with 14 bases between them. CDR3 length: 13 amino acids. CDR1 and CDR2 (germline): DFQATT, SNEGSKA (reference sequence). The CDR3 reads CSAWGQTNYEQYF. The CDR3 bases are TGCAGTGCTTGGGGTCAGACCAACTACGAGCAGTACTTC.

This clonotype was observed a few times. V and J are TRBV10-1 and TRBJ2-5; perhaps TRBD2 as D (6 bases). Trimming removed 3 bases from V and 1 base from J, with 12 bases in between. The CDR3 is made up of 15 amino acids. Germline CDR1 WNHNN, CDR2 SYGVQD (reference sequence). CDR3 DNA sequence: TGCGCCAGCAGTGATGGTTCGGGAGCCCAAGAGACCCAGTACTTC. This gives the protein CASSDGSGAQETQYF.

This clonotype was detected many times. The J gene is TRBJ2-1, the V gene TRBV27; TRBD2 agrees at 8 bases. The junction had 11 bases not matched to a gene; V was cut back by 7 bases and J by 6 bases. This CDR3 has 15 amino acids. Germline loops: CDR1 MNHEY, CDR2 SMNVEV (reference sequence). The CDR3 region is CASTLSLAGINEQFF. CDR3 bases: TGTGCCAGCACCCTCAGCCTAGCGGGCATCAATGAGCAGTTCTTC.

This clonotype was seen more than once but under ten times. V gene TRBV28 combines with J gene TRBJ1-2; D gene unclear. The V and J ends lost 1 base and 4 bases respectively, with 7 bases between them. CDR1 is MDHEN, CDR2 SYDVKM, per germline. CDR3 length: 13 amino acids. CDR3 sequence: CASSLYISYGYTF. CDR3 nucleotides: TGTGCCAGCAGTTTATACATCTCCTATGGCTACACCTTC.

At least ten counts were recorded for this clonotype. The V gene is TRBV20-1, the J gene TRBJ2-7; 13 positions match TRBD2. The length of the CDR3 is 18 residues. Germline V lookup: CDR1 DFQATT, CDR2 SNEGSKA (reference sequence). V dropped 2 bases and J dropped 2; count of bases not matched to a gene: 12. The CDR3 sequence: CSARPRTSGSLAAYEQYF. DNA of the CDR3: TGCAGTGCTAGACCACGGACTAGCGGGAGCTTGGCGGCCTACGAGCAGTACTTC.

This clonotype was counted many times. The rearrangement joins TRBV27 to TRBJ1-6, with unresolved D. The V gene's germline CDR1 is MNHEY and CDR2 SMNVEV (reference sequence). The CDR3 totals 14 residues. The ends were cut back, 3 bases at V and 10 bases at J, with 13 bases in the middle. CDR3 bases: TGTGCCAGCAGTTTCCCCAAGGTGGGATCACCCCTCCACTTT. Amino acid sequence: CASSFPKVGSPLHF.

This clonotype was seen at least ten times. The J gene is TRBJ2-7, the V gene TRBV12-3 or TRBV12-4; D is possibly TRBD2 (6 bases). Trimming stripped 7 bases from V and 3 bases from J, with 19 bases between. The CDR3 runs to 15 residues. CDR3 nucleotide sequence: TGTGCCAGCAAGATTGCCCTGGGAGGCGGCTACGAGCAGTACTTC. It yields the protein CASKIALGGGYEQYF.

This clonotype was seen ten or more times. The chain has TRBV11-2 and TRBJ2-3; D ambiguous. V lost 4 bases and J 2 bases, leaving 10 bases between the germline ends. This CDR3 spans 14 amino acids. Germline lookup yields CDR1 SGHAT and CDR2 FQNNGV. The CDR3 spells CASSSLGPTDTQYF. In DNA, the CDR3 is TGTGCCAGCAGCTCCCTTGGCCCCACAGATACGCAGTATTTT. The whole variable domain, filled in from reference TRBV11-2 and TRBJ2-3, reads EAGVAQSPRYKIIEKRQSVAFWCNPISGHATLYWYQQILGQGPKLLIQFQNNGVVDDSQLPKDRFSAERLKGVDSTLKIQPAKLEDSAVYLCASSSLGPTDTQYFGPGTRLTVL.

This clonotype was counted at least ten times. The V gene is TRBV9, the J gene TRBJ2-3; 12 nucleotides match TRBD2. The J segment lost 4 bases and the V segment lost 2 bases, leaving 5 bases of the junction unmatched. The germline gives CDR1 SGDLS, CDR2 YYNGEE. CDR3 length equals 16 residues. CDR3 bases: TGTGCCAGCAGCGTGAGACTAGCGGGAGATGCAGATACGCAGTATTTT. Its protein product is CASSVRLAGDADTQYF.

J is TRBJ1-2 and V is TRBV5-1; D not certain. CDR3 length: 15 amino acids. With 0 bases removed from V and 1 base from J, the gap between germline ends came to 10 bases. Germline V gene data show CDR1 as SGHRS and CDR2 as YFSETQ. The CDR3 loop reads CASSLEPEGNYGYTF. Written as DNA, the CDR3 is TGCGCCAGCAGCTTGGAACCTGAGGGTAACTATGGCTACACCTTC.

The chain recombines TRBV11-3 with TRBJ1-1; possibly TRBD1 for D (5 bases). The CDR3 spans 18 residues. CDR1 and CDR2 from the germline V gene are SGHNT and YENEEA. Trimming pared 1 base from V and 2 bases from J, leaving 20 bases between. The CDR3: CASSLVPLGQGRNTEAFF. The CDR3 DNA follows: TGTGCCAGCAGCTTAGTTCCCCTAGGGCAGGGAAGAAACACTGAAGCTTTCTTT.

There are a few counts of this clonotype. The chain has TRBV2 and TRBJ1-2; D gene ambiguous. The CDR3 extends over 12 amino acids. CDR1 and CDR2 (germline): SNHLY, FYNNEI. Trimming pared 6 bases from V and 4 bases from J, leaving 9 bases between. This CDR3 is CASRPPFYGYTF. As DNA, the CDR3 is TGTGCCAGCAGGCCCCCCTTCTATGGCTACACCTTC.

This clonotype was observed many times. Here the CDR3 reads CASSPGQNYYGYTF. The CDR3 nucleotides are TGTGCCAGCAGCCCCGGACAGAATTACTATGGCTACACCTTC. The J gene is TRBJ1-2, the V gene TRBV6-1, with a possible D match to TRBD1 (6 bases). V lost 6 bases, J lost 3 bases, and 14 bases lay in between. Germline V CDR1 and CDR2: MNHNS, SASEGT. The CDR3 spans 14 residues.

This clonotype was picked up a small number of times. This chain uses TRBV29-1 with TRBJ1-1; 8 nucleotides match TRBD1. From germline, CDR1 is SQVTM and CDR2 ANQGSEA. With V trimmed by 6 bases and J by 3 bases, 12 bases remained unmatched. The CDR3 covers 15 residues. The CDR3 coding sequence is TGCAGCGTCTACCGGACAGGGTATGTAGACACTGAAGCTTTCTTT. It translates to CSVYRTGYVDTEAFF.

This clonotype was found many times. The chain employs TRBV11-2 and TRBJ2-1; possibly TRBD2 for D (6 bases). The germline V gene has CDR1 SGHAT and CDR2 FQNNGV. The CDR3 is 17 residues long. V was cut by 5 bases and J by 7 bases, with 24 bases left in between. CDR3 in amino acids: CASSLSVKGSSANEQFF. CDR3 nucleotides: TGTGCCAGCAGCCTGTCCGTTAAGGGGTCTAGCGCGAATGAGCAGTTCTTC.

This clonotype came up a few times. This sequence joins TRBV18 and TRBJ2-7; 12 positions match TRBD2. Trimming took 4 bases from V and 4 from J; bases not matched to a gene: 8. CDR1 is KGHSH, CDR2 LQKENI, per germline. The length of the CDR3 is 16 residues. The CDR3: CASSQTLAGGPYEQYF. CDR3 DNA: TGTGCCAGCTCACAAACCCTAGCGGGAGGGCCGTACGAGCAGTACTTC.